The next 28 T cell receptor beta chains were all read from a single sample in a study of early T cells in non-severe SARS-CoV-2 infection (dated by TCRdb to the early 2020s). The library came from 5' RACE. Reads for this sample came from a NextSeq 500. TCRdb applied fastp at Q25 and MiXCR to the public reads, then kept only in-frame beta chains. Every entry covers one CDR3 protein and lists the most common genes and DNA from its rows. In this sample the table shows more than 90,000 distinct CDR3 sequences, approximately 10% of which occur a single time. 5.1% of the sample lies in the top ten. Material for sequencing was whole blood. Receptors originate from an adult who was a healthcare worker with PCR-confirmed SARS-CoV-2 infection or an uninfected control (not recorded which).

The chain couples TRBV12-3 or TRBV12-4 to TRBJ1-2; D remains unclear. CDR3 size: 13 residues. V was clipped by 3 bases and J by 4 bases, with 9 bases between them. CDR3 sequence reads: CASSFGRTYGYTF. The DNA for the CDR3 is TGTGCCAGCAGTTTCGGGAGGACCTATGGCTACACCTTC.

Comments on this clonotype: A much larger clone sits a single nucleotide away, making a read error possible. The V and J genes are TRBV10-3 and TRBJ2-7; D remains unclear. CDR3 length: 11 amino acids. The V and J ends lost 7 bases and 3 bases respectively, with 7 bases between them. The V gene's germline CDR1 is ENHRY and CDR2 SYGVKD. CDR3 bases: TGTGCCATCAATGACAACTACGAGCAGTACTTC. This encodes CAINDNYEQYF.

This clonotype was observed at least ten times. Relative to the germline gene, one junction end is altered; a read error may explain this. The CDR3 reads CASSLGATNEKLFF. The DNA for the CDR3 is TGTGCCAGCAGTTTGGGTGCAACTAATGAAAAACTGTTTTTT. The rearrangement uses TRBV5-4 and TRBJ1-4; D unresolved. Germline CDR1 and CDR2: SGHNT and YYREEE (reference sequence). CDR3 length: 14 amino acids.

There are a few counts of this clonotype. The CDR3 is CASSLFSSGANVLTF. CDR3 bases: TGCGCCAGCAGCTTGTTCTCCTCTGGGGCCAACGTCCTGACTTTC. The chain combines TRBV5-1 with TRBJ2-6; D remains unclear. The length of the CDR3 is 15 residues. Germline CDR1 reads SGHRS; CDR2 reads YFSETQ. Trimming cost V 1 base and J 0 bases, with 5 bases left between them. Variable domain in full (rest from reference TRBV5-1 and TRBJ2-6): KAGVTQTPRYLIKTRGQQVTLSCSPISGHRSVSWYQQTPGQGLQFLFEYFSETQRNKGNFPGRFSGRQFSNSRSEMNVSTLELGDSALYLCASSLFSSGANVLTFGAGSRLTVL.

In its sample, this clonotype was seen many times. This chain uses TRBV5-1 with TRBJ2-1; 8 positions agree with TRBD1. Trimming at V came to 0 bases and at J to 7 bases, leaving 6 bases not matched to a gene. The CDR3 is 15 amino acids. Per the germline V gene, CDR1 is SGHRS and CDR2 is YFSETQ. The DNA for the CDR3 is TGCGCCAGCAGCTTGGCAACAGGGGGGATGAATGAGCAGTTCTTC. It specifies CASSLATGGMNEQFF.

This chain links TRBV7-2 with TRBJ2-3; no reliable D call. This CDR3 region has 12 residues. V lost 3 bases and J lost 6, with 7 bases in between. CDR1 SGHTA and CDR2 FQGNSA come from the germline V gene. CDR3 in DNA: TGTGCCAGCAGCTTTCGGTCCGATACGCAGTATTTT. It codes for CASSFRSDTQYF.

This clonotype was seen ten or more times. The J gene is TRBJ2-5, the V gene TRBV29-1; D unresolved. The CDR3 loop spans 13 amino acids. Germline assignment: CDR1 SQVTM and CDR2 ANQGSEA. With 4 bases removed from V and 1 base from J, the gap between germline ends came to 10 bases. CDR3 sequence: CSVGKTPQETQYF. The CDR3 DNA reads as TGCAGCGTTGGGAAGACCCCCCAAGAGACCCAGTACTTC.

Ten or more counts support this clonotype. The chain joins TRBV4-1 to TRBJ1-5; TRBD1 might be the D (5 bases). The germline V gene encodes CDR1 MGHRA and CDR2 YSYEKL. This CDR3 has 16 residues. Trimming left V 4 bases short and J 1 base short, with 14 bases between. CDR3 sequence reads: CASSLRQKGSNQPQHF. The CDR3 DNA reads TGCGCCAGCAGCCTTCGACAGAAAGGGAGCAATCAGCCCCAGCATTTT.

There are many counts of this clonotype. Germline and junction disagree at one end, which may indicate a read error. The gene calls are TRBV4-1 and TRBJ1-3; D perhaps matches TRBD1 (6 bases). The germline gives CDR1 MGHRA, CDR2 YSYEKL. This CDR3 has 16 amino acids. The CDR3 DNA reads TGCGCCAGCAGCCAAGATCATGGGACACCCGGAACCACCATATATTTT. Its protein is CASSQDHGTPGTTIYF.

DNA of the CDR3: TGTGCCAGCAGCAAGGAGGGGACAGGGGAATATGGCTACACCTTC. Translation: CASSKEGTGEYGYTF. The rearrangement joins TRBV28 to TRBJ1-2, with TRBD1 identical over 10 bases. After removal of 6 bases from V and 5 bases from J, the junction contained 9 bases not matched to a gene. The CDR3 has 15 amino acids. Germline V gene sequence: CDR1 MDHEN, CDR2 SYDVKM.

CDR3 sequence (DNA): TGTGCCAGCAGCTTTGGTGGCCAAGAGACCCAGTACTTC. Its translation is CASSFGGQETQYF. V is TRBV7-2 and J is TRBJ2-5, with D hard to call. Germline CDR1 SGHTA, CDR2 FQGNSA. CDR3 length: 13 residues. V lost 3 bases and J lost 1, with 6 bases in between.

Only a few counts were recorded for this clonotype. The chain couples TRBV2 to TRBJ2-2; D not certain. Looked up from germline, CDR1 is SNHLY and CDR2 is FYNNEI. Between the trimmed V and J ends, which lost 3 bases and 3 bases, there was a span of 8 bases. The CDR3 loop spans 14 amino acids. CDR3 loop: CASSDTTYTGELFF. The DNA of the CDR3 is TGTGCCAGCAGTGATACGACATACACCGGGGAGCTGTTTTTT.

Only a few counts were recorded for this clonotype. V gene TRBV4-1 combines with J gene TRBJ2-2, with 9 bases lining up with TRBD1. The CDR3 runs 16 residues. The V and J ends lost 4 bases and 6 bases, in that order; junction bases with no gene match: 9. Germline V CDR1 and CDR2: MGHRA, YSYEKL. In DNA, the CDR3 is TGCGCCAGCAGCCTATCCGGGACAGGGTATCCCGGGGAGCTGTTTTTT. Encoded protein: CASSLSGTGYPGELFF.

This clonotype was counted a few times. This chain joins TRBV12-3 or TRBV12-4 and TRBJ2-2; no clear D. CDR3 length: 13 residues. Trimming left V 2 bases short and J 5 bases short, with 6 bases between. The CDR3 loop is CASSLIGTGELFF. DNA for the CDR3: TGTGCCAGCAGTTTAATTGGGACCGGGGAGCTGTTTTTT.

This clonotype was observed many times. V and J are TRBV12-3 or TRBV12-4 and TRBJ2-3, with D tentatively TRBD2 (6 bases). The length of the CDR3 is 15 residues. V lost 6 bases, J lost 5 bases, and 18 bases lay in between. CDR3 nucleotides: TGTGCCAGCAGCTCCCTGCGGAGGGAGGAAGATACGCAGTATTTT. Residues: CASSSLRREEDTQYF.

The rearrangement links TRBV6-2 or TRBV6-3 to TRBJ2-2; D remains unclear. This CDR3 region has 13 residues. The V and J ends lost 0 bases and 6 bases respectively, with 5 bases between them. Germline V lookup: CDR1 MNHEY, CDR2 SVGEGT. CDR3: CASSYSGPGELFF. The CDR3 region has the DNA TGTGCCAGCAGTTACTCAGGGCCCGGGGAGCTGTTTTTT.

The chain links TRBV6-5 to TRBJ1-2, with unresolved D. V gave up 6 bases and J gave up 3 bases, with 17 bases separating them. Germline V gene lookup returns CDR1 MNHEY and CDR2 SVGAGI. CDR3 length: 15 amino acids. This chain's CDR3 is CASRPTTGSYYGYTF. The CDR3 region has the DNA TGTGCCAGCAGACCGACCACTGGTTCTTACTATGGCTACACCTTC.

This clonotype was seen many times. The chain employs TRBV7-3 and TRBJ2-5, with 8 bases fitting TRBD2. Germline V CDR1 and CDR2: SGHTA, FQGTGA. J lost 6 bases, V lost 5 bases, and 5 bases had no gene match. This CDR3 contains 13 residues. The CDR3 coding sequence is TGTGCCAGCAGCCCGGGGGGGTGGCAGACCCAGTACTTC. Translating it yields CASSPGGWQTQYF.

This clonotype was counted many times. This chain connects TRBV6-5 to TRBJ1-1; perhaps TRBD1 as D (5 bases). Trimming removed 8 bases from V and 0 bases from J, with 16 bases in between. The CDR3 loop spans 15 amino acids. Germline-derived CDR1 and CDR2 are MNHEY and SVGAGI. CDR3: CASLQSMTVNTEAFF. Here the CDR3 DNA reads TGTGCCAGCTTGCAGAGCATGACAGTGAACACTGAAGCTTTCTTT.

The chain carries TRBV7-9 and TRBJ2-5; D not certain. Germline lookup yields CDR1 SEHNR and CDR2 FQNEAQ (reference sequence). Trimming took 5 bases from V and 1 from J, leaving 11 bases between them. The CDR3 is 14 residues long. Written as DNA, the CDR3 is TGTGCCAGCAGCCCACTACGGCTCCAAGAGACCCAGTACTTC. Translation: CASSPLRLQETQYF.

The V and J genes are TRBV12-3 or TRBV12-4 and TRBJ2-6; 8 bases match TRBD1. The junction had 13 bases not matched to a gene; V was cut back by 5 bases and J by 1 base. CDR3 length equals 19 residues. CDR3 in DNA: TGTGCCAGCAGTCCCTACATGACAGGGGTTGCTTCTGGGGCCAACGTCCTGACTTTC. It encodes CASSPYMTGVASGANVLTF.

The sample holds a few counts of this clonotype. The V and J genes are TRBV10-2 and TRBJ2-1, with TRBD1 as a possible D gene (6 bases). Trimming pared 8 bases from V and 1 base from J, leaving 9 bases between. Germline values: CDR1 WSHSY, CDR2 SAAADI. This CDR3 has 13 amino acids. This chain's CDR3 is CASGGLSYNEQFF. The CDR3 DNA reads as TGCGCCAGCGGGGGCCTGTCCTACAATGAGCAGTTCTTC.

This clonotype was counted at least ten times. J is TRBJ2-3 and V is TRBV11-2, with 8 bases that match TRBD1. The CDR3 contains 14 residues. Trimming cost V 5 bases and J 5 bases; bases outside gene matches: 6. Germline V gene lookup returns CDR1 SGHAT and CDR2 FQNNGV. CDR3 loop: CASSRQGAQDTQYF. The CDR3 DNA reads TGTGCCAGCAGCAGGCAGGGGGCACAAGATACGCAGTATTTT.

J is TRBJ1-4 and V is TRBV12-3 or TRBV12-4; D unclear. The CDR3 sequence is 11 residues long. Trimming stripped 5 bases from V and 8 bases from J, with 6 bases between. The CDR3 coding sequence is TGTGCCAGCAGTGTCCGAGAAAAACTGTTTTTT. Its protein is CASSVREKLFF.

This clonotype has more than one count but fewer than ten. The V call is TRBV10-3, the J call TRBJ1-1, with D possibly being TRBD1 (5 bases). The germline V and J ends were trimmed by 6 bases and 3 bases, with 11 bases remaining between them. The CDR3 is made up of 13 amino acids. Per germline, CDR1 ENHRY and CDR2 SYGVKD. CDR3 nucleotide sequence: TGTGCCATCAGCAAGACAGAAGACACTGAAGCTTTCTTT. Protein product: CAISKTEDTEAFF.

This CDR3 reads CASSLLPAGGEQFF. In nucleotides, the CDR3 is TGTGCCAGCAGCCTCCTACCGGCGGGGGGTGAGCAGTTCTTC. The V and J genes are TRBV11-3 and TRBJ2-1, with 8 positions matching TRBD2. V lost 5 bases and J lost 9; bases outside the gene matches: 9. The V gene's germline CDR1 is SGHNT and CDR2 YENEEA. The CDR3 is made up of 14 amino acids.

This clonotype has a count of ten or more. The CDR3 loop reads CASSRGYSSGRALQFF. In nucleotides, the CDR3 is TGTGCCAGCAGCCGTGGGTACTCTAGCGGGAGGGCCCTGCAGTTCTTC. The genes are TRBV12-3 or TRBV12-4 and TRBJ2-1, with 12 nucleotides matching TRBD2. V trimming: 6 bases; J trimming: 12 bases; junction bases outside the gene matches: 15. This CDR3 region has 16 residues.

V usage is TRBV24-1 and J usage is TRBJ1-1; D ambiguous. V lost 1 base to trimming and J lost 7 bases, with 18 bases between them. This CDR3 contains 16 residues. CDR1 and CDR2 (germline): KGHDR, SFDVKD. The CDR3 coding sequence is TGTGCCACCAGTGATTTAGGAGGGAATGGTAATAATGAAGCTTTCTTT. Its translation: CATSDLGGNGNNEAFF.